A single sample gave rise to the 17 T cell receptor beta chains below, sequenced in a study of graft-versus-host responses after intestinal transplantation. Method: immunoSEQ multiplex PCR; TCRdb's copy keeps in-frame clones and lacks some. This table has under 90,000 clones, under 95% appearing once. These receptors lack a known antigen. The sequencing here drew on unstimulated CD4+ T cells sorted from spleen or lymph node cells, taken before transplant. All receptors derive from a human donor who was the organ donor for an intestinal transplant.

The chain links TRBV18 to TRBJ1-3; no reliable D call. The ends were cut back, 2 bases at V and 1 base at J, with 12 bases in the middle. In germline, CDR1 is KGHSH, CDR2 LQKENI. The CDR3 runs to 16 residues. CDR3 protein: CASSPILGRSGNTIYF. Written as DNA, the CDR3 is TGTGCCAGCTCACCAATCCTAGGGAGATCTGGAAACACCATATATTTT.

This clone showed up just a few times. The chain carries TRBV27 and TRBJ2-3; maybe TRBD1 (5 bases). With 6 bases removed from V and 6 bases from J, the gap between germline ends came to 19 bases. This CDR3 is 15 amino acids long. Germline V gives CDR1 MNHEY, CDR2 SMNVEV (reference sequence). Here the CDR3 DNA reads TGTGCCAGCAGCCCCGACAGAATAAGATCTGATACGCAGTATTTT. This translates into CASSPDRIRSDTQYF.

The chain has TRBV7-3 and TRBJ2-2; possible D gene TRBD1, 5 bases. The CDR3 length is 16 residues. Germline CDR1 reads SGHTA; CDR2 reads FQGTGA. V was pared by 4 bases and J by 2 bases, with 14 bases between. CDR3 amino acids: CASSSHQGYNTGELFF. In DNA, the CDR3 is TGTGCCAGCAGCTCTCATCAGGGATATAACACCGGGGAGCTGTTTTTT.

The CDR3 DNA sequence: TGCGCCAGCAGCTCCCCAACACTAAACTATGGCTACACCTTC. Translating gives CASSSPTLNYGYTF. This rearrangement joins TRBV5-1 to TRBJ1-2; D is uncertain. V was clipped by 3 bases and J by 2 bases, with 11 bases between them. This CDR3 has 14 amino acids. Germline V gene data show CDR1 as SGHRS and CDR2 as YFSETQ.

The chain joins TRBV5-1 to TRBJ2-7, with D perhaps matching TRBD1 (5 bases). V was trimmed by 2 bases and J by 1 base, leaving 10 bases between them. Germline V gene sequence: CDR1 SGHRS, CDR2 YFSETQ. CDR3 size: 14 residues. Here the CDR3 reads CASSFLDISYEQYF. The CDR3 DNA reads as TGCGCCAGCAGCTTCTTGGACATTTCCTACGAGCAGTACTTC.

The chain has TRBV6-4 and TRBJ2-1; 12 positions match TRBD1. The ends lost 2 bases at V and 2 bases at J; junction bases unmatched: 19. Germline V gene lookup returns CDR1 MRHNA and CDR2 SNTAGT. The CDR3 spans 22 residues. CDR3 protein: CASSDPPMSRDRGLKAYNEQFF. The CDR3 nucleotides are TGTGCCAGCAGTGACCCTCCCATGTCCCGGGACAGGGGGCTTAAGGCCTACAATGAGCAGTTCTTC.

The rearrangement uses TRBV9 and TRBJ2-7; TRBD2 aligns across 9 bases. The germline gives CDR1 SGDLS, CDR2 YYNGEE. The V and J ends lost 4 bases and 3 bases, in that order; junction bases with no gene match: 8. The CDR3 runs 15 residues. This chain's CDR3 is CASSPRAGGHYEQYF. The CDR3 region has the DNA TGTGCCAGCAGCCCCCGAGCGGGAGGACACTACGAGCAGTACTTC.

The chain employs TRBV28 and TRBJ2-5, with D perhaps TRBD1 (7 bases). The assigned J gene may be wrong: the sequence end matches TRBJ2-7 better. CDR3 length equals 15 residues. From germline, CDR1 is MDHEN and CDR2 SYDVKM. In DNA, the CDR3 is TGTGCCAGCAGGAACCCAGGGGGGCAAAACTACGAGCAGTACTTC. It translates to CASRNPGGQNYEQYF.

The chain has TRBV29-1 and TRBJ2-7; 7 bases match TRBD1. The ends lost 0 bases at V and 1 base at J; junction bases unmatched: 6. CDR1 SQVTM and CDR2 ANQGSEA come from the germline V gene. The length of the CDR3 is 15 residues. The CDR3 sequence: CSVEDSSRGSYEQYF. The DNA for the CDR3 is TGCAGCGTTGAAGATTCGAGCAGGGGGTCCTACGAGCAGTACTTC.

The rearrangement uses TRBV12-5 and TRBJ1-2; D is uncertain. The germline V gene encodes CDR1 LGHNT and CDR2 FRNRAP. V dropped 5 bases and J dropped 2 bases, with 18 bases sitting between them. This CDR3 spans 16 amino acids. The CDR3 region is CASGDLGSGENYGYTF. CDR3 sequence (DNA): TGTGCTAGTGGTGACCTGGGCTCTGGGGAGAACTATGGCTACACCTTC.

The chain has TRBV18 and TRBJ2-2; D gene unclear. The CDR3 spans 13 residues. Germline values: CDR1 KGHSH, CDR2 LQKENI. The V and J ends lost 1 base and 7 bases respectively, with 7 bases between them. The CDR3 loop is CASSPRGYGELFF. Written as DNA, the CDR3 is TGTGCCAGCTCACCACGCGGATACGGGGAGCTGTTTTTT.

The V call is TRBV6-1, the J call TRBJ1-5, with D possibly matching TRBD1 (5 bases). CDR1 and CDR2 from the germline V gene are MNHNS and SASEGT. Trimming took off 0 bases at V and 1 base at J, with 7 bases between the two ends. This CDR3 region has 15 residues. CDR3 DNA: TGTGCCAGCAGTGAAGCGGGGGGGAGCAATCAGCCCCAGCATTTT. This codes for CASSEAGGSNQPQHF.

This sequence joins TRBV18 and TRBJ1-4, with D possibly TRBD1 on 5 matching bases. CDR3 length: 16 amino acids. V shed 4 bases and J shed 6 bases, with 18 bases lying between them. In germline, CDR1 is KGHSH, CDR2 LQKENI. The CDR3 sequence is CASSRTDQGPYEKLFF. CDR3 nucleotides: TGTGCCAGCTCACGCACTGATCAGGGCCCCTATGAAAAACTGTTTTTT.

The chain uses TRBV6-5 and TRBJ1-2; TRBD1 matches 8 bases. Germline CDR1 and CDR2: MNHEY and SVGAGI. With 6 bases clipped from V and 8 bases from J, the junction kept 11 bases outside the gene matches. The length of the CDR3 is 14 residues. Here the CDR3 reads CASSPWTGSGGYTF. The DNA of the CDR3 is TGTGCCAGCAGCCCGTGGACAGGGTCAGGGGGCTACACCTTC.

This sequence joins TRBV5-1 and TRBJ2-2; the D is unclear. This CDR3 has 15 amino acids. Germline CDR1 SGHRS, CDR2 YFSETQ. V was trimmed by 0 bases and J by 3 bases, leaving 9 bases between them. The DNA for the CDR3 is TGCGCCAGCAGCTTGGGATTTGAGGACACCGGGGAGCTGTTTTTT. This translates into CASSLGFEDTGELFF.

The rearrangement links TRBV30 to TRBJ2-7; TRBD2 is a possible D gene (6 bases). Germline V gene lookup returns CDR1 GTSNPN and CDR2 SVGIG (reference sequence). The CDR3 has 11 residues. Trimming left V 4 bases short and J 12 bases short, with 16 bases between. CDR3 in DNA: TGTGCCTGGAATCCGGGGGAGGTAACGTACTTC. It specifies CAWNPGEVTYF.

The chain uses TRBV7-3 and TRBJ1-5, with 9 bases fitting TRBD1. Germline CDR1 is SGHTA and CDR2 is FQGTGA. This CDR3 has 18 residues. Trimming cost V 7 bases and J 2 bases; bases outside gene matches: 15. DNA for the CDR3: TGTGCCAGCAAGGACCCAGGACAGGGGTTACGTGGCAATCAGCCCCAGCATTTT. It codes for CASKDPGQGLRGNQPQHF.